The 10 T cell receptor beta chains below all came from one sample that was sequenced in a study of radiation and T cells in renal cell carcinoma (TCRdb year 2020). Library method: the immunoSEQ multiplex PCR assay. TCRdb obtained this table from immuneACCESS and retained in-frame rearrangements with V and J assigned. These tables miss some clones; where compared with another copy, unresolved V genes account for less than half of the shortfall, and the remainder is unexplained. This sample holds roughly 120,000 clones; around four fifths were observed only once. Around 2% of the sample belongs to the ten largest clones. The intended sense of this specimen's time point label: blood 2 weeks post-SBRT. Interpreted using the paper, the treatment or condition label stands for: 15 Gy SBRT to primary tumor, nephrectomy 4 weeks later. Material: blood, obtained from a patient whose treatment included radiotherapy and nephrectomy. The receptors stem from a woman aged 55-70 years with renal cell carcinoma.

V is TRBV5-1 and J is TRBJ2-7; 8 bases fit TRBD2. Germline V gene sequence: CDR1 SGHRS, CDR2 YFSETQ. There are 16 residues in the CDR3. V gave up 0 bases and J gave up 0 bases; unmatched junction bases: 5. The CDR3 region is CASSLVAGGLSYEQYF. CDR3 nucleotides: TGCGCCAGCAGCTTGGTGGCGGGGGGCCTCTCCTACGAGCAGTACTTC.

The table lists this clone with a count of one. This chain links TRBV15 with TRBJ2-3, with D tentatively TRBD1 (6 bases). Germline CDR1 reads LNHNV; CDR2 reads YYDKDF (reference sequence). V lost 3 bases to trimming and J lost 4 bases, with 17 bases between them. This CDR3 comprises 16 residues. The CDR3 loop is CATSSYTGKWPDTQYF. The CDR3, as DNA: TGTGCCACCAGCAGTTACACAGGGAAATGGCCAGATACGCAGTATTTT.

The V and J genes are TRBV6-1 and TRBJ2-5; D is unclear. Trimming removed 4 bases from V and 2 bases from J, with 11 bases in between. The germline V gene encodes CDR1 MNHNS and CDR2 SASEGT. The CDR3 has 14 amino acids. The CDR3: CASSGAVLQETQYF. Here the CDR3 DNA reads TGTGCCAGCAGTGGGGCCGTCTTACAAGAGACCCAGTACTTC.

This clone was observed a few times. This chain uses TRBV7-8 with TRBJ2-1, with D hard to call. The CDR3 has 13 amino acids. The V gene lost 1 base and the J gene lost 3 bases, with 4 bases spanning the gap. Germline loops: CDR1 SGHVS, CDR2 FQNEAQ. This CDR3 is CASSLDGYNEQFF. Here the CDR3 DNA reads TGTGCCAGCAGCTTAGACGGCTACAATGAGCAGTTCTTC.

Written as DNA, the CDR3 is TGTGCCAGCTCACCAATCCAACAGGGGGCAAACACCGGGGAGCTGTTTTTT. Translating gives CASSPIQQGANTGELFF. This chain uses TRBV18 with TRBJ2-2; the match to TRBD1 covers 9 bases. Germline V CDR1 and CDR2: KGHSH, LQKENI. The CDR3 runs to 17 residues. Trimming removed 2 bases from V and 2 bases from J; junction bases left unmatched: 6.

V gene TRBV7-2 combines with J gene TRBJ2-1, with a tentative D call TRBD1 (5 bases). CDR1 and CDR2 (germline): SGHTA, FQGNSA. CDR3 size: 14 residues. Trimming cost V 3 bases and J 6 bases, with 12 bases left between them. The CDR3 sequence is CASSLSQGGNEQFF. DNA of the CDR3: TGTGCCAGCAGCTTGAGTCAGGGCGGCAATGAGCAGTTCTTC.

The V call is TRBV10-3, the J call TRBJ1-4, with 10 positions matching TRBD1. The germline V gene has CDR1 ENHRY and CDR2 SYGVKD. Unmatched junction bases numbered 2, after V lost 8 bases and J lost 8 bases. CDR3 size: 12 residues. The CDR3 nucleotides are TGTGCCATCGGACAGGGGGGGGAAAAACTGTTTTTT. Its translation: CAIGQGGEKLFF.

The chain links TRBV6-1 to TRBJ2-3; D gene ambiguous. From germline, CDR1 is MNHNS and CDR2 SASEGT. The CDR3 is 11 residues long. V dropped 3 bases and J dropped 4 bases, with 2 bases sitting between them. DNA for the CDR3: TGTGCCAGCAGTGAGGCAGATACGCAGTATTTT. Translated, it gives CASSEADTQYF.

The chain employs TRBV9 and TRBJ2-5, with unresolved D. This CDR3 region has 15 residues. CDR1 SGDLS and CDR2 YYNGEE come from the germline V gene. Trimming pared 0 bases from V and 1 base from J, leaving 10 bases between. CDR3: CASSVGAYGQETQYF. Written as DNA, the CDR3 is TGTGCCAGCAGCGTAGGGGCTTACGGCCAAGAGACCCAGTACTTC.

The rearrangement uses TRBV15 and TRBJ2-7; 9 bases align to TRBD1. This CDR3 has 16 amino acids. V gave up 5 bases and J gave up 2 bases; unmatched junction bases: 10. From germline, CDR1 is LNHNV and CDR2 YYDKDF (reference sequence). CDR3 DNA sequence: TGTGCCACCAGCCTTTTCCCCGGGACAGGGCCCTACGAGCAGTACTTC. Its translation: CATSLFPGTGPYEQYF.